These 25 T cell receptor beta chains were sequenced from one sample in a study of vaccination effects on CD4 cells after COVID-19. Sequencing was performed with immunoSEQ multiplex PCR; in TCRdb, only in-frame clones are kept and a portion is missing. The sample includes around 40,000 clones, approximately 70% of them seen just once. Before sequencing took place, the ViraFEST assay used viral peptide pools to expand antigen-specific CD4+ T cells. The culture ran for approximately 11 days before CD4+ T cells were isolated. Their SARS-CoV-2 infection, verified by PCR, occurred between March and December 2020. Their antigens remain unidentified. Specimen: CD4+ T cells from PBMCs cultured with a peptide pool, collected before COVID-19 vaccination. The receptors were sampled from a human donor who had a prior SARS-CoV-2 infection.

V gene TRBV19 combines with J gene TRBJ1-1, with a weak D call TRBD1 (5 bases). The V end lost 3 bases, the J end lost 4 bases, and 21 bases lay between the germline ends. The CDR3 contains 17 residues. Germline V gene lookup returns CDR1 LNHDA and CDR2 SQIVND (reference sequence). CDR3: CASSIVGGGGVGTEAFF. The CDR3 DNA reads TGTGCCAGTAGTATTGTGGGGGGTGGAGGAGTGGGCACTGAAGCTTTCTTT.

The chain joins TRBV2 to TRBJ2-5; 11 bases match TRBD1. V lost 4 bases and J lost 2; bases outside the gene matches: 6. CDR3 length: 16 amino acids. Germline assignment: CDR1 SNHLY and CDR2 FYNNEI. The CDR3 is CASSVWGQGVQETQYF. DNA for the CDR3: TGTGCCAGCAGTGTGTGGGGACAGGGGGTACAAGAGACCCAGTACTTC.

The chain joins TRBV9 to TRBJ2-3; 10 nucleotides match TRBD1. V was pared by 3 bases and J by 4 bases, with 8 bases of the junction left unmatched. The CDR3 runs 16 residues. Germline V gives CDR1 SGDLS, CDR2 YYNGEE. The CDR3 DNA sequence: TGTGCCAGCAGCGCAAGGGGACAGGGGCACGCAGATACGCAGTATTTT. Encoded protein: CASSARGQGHADTQYF.

The rearrangement joins TRBV7-2 to TRBJ2-1; 12 nucleotides align to TRBD2. J lost 9 bases, V lost 2 bases, and 5 bases had no gene match. CDR3 size: 15 residues. Germline CDR1 reads SGHTA; CDR2 reads FQGNSA. The CDR3, as DNA: TGTGCCAGCAGCTTAACTCGACTAGCGGGGGTTGAGCAGTTCTTC. This translates into CASSLTRLAGVEQFF.

The gene calls are TRBV19 and TRBJ1-5; D not certain. Germline CDR1 LNHDA, CDR2 SQIVND (reference sequence). The V gene lost 5 bases and the J gene lost 0 bases, with 11 bases spanning the gap. This CDR3 contains 15 residues. Here the CDR3 reads CASSPTTTSNQPQHF. Written as DNA, the CDR3 is TGTGCCAGTAGTCCCACGACAACTAGCAATCAGCCCCAGCATTTT.

The CDR3 DNA follows: TGTGCCAGCAGCTACCTAGCGGACCTTTACAATGAGCAGTTCTTC. This codes for CASSYLADLYNEQFF. The V and J genes are TRBV5-6 and TRBJ2-1; the match to TRBD2 covers 7 bases. The CDR3 runs 15 residues. Germline trimming cut 3 bases from V and 4 bases from J; bases unmatched to any gene: 7. Per germline, CDR1 SGHDT and CDR2 YYEEEE. Based on the CDR3 plus reference TRBV5-6 and TRBJ2-1, the full variable domain is DAGVTQSPTHLIKTRGQQVTLRCSPKSGHDTVSWYQQALGQGPQFIFQYYEEEERQRGNFPDRFSGHQFPNYSSELNVNALLLGDSALYLCASSYLADLYNEQFFGPGTRLTVL.

V and J are TRBV2 and TRBJ1-1; D is unresolved. This CDR3 comprises 15 residues. The germline V gene encodes CDR1 SNHLY and CDR2 FYNNEI. The V gene lost 9 bases and the J gene lost 1 base, with 18 bases spanning the gap. CDR3 nucleotides: TGTGCCAGTATCGTTGACCGACAAGGGAACACTGAAGCTTTCTTT. It is translated as CASIVDRQGNTEAFF.

The CDR3 nucleotides are TGCGCCAGCTCACAACTAGCGGGGGGCACAGATACGCAGTATTTT. This gives the protein CASSQLAGGTDTQYF. The V and J genes are TRBV10-2 and TRBJ2-3, with 11 bases aligning to TRBD2. Germline CDR1 and CDR2: WSHSY and SAAADI. The CDR3 is 15 amino acids. Trimming removed 8 bases from V and 1 base from J; junction bases left unmatched: 5.

This chain uses TRBV7-8 with TRBJ2-7; D may be TRBD1 (5 bases). The CDR3 has 13 amino acids. CDR1 is SGHVS and CDR2 is FQNEAQ in the germline V gene. V dropped 5 bases and J dropped 2 bases, with 10 bases sitting between them. CDR3 sequence (DNA): TGTGCCAGCAGCCGCCAGGGAACCTACGAGCAGTACTTC. Residues: CASSRQGTYEQYF. The full variable domain, in which reference TRBV7-8 and TRBJ2-7 provide the parts outside the CDR3, is GAGVSQSPRYKVAKRGQDVALRCDPISGHVSLFWYQQALGQGPEFLTYFQNEAQLDKSGLPSDRFFAERPEGSVSTLKIQRTQQEDSAVYLCASSRQGTYEQYFGPGTRLTVT.

The chain employs TRBV7-2 and TRBJ2-5; unclear D gene. The length of the CDR3 is 11 residues. The V end was cut by 5 bases, the J end by 5 bases, with 6 bases between. Germline assignment: CDR1 SGHTA and CDR2 FQGNSA. The CDR3 DNA follows: TGTGCCAGCAGCGTACAGGAGACCCAGTACTTC. As protein: CASSVQETQYF.

The chain carries TRBV2 and TRBJ2-5; perhaps TRBD2 as D (7 bases). The CDR3 length is 15 residues. Trimming pared 6 bases from V and 1 base from J, leaving 15 bases between. CDR1 and CDR2 (germline): SNHLY, FYNNEI. In DNA, the CDR3 is TGTGCCAGCAGGACGGGGGGCCCTAGCCAAGAGACCCAGTACTTC. It translates to CASRTGGPSQETQYF. Full variable domain (missing parts from reference TRBV2 and TRBJ2-5): EPEVTQTPSHQVTQMGQEVILRCVPISNHLYFYWYRQILGQKVEFLVSFYNNEISEKSEIFDDQFSVERPDGSNFTLKIRSTKLEDSAMYFCASRTGGPSQETQYFGPGTRLLVL.

This sequence joins TRBV9 and TRBJ1-1, with no clear D. This CDR3 has 16 residues. Trimming took off 3 bases at V and 2 bases at J, with 17 bases between the two ends. Germline V gene lookup returns CDR1 SGDLS and CDR2 YYNGEE. CDR3 protein: CASSDYPSLDNTEAFF. The CDR3 DNA reads as TGTGCCAGCAGCGATTACCCTAGCCTGGACAACACTGAAGCTTTCTTT.

The chain couples TRBV12-3 or TRBV12-4 to TRBJ2-5; TRBD2 is a possible D gene (6 bases). The CDR3 spans 13 residues. Deletions cut 6 bases from V and 5 bases from J, with 13 bases between. The chain's CDR3 is CASRRGFGETQYF. Written as DNA, the CDR3 is TGTGCCAGCAGACGGGGGTTTGGTGAGACCCAGTACTTC.

V and J are TRBV3-1 (or the pseudogene TRBV3-2) and TRBJ1-6; D gene ambiguous. Germline assignment: CDR1 LGHDT and CDR2 YNNKEL (reference sequence). The CDR3 is made up of 13 amino acids. Between the trimmed V and J ends, which lost 0 bases and 4 bases, there was a span of 1 base. Here the CDR3 reads CASSQEYNSPLHF. The CDR3 DNA sequence: TGTGCCAGCAGCCAAGAATATAATTCACCCCTCCACTTT.

CDR3 bases: TGTGCCAGCAGCTTACTATCGGGCGGGAGGGGGAATGAGCAGTTCTTC. Its translation is CASSLLSGGRGNEQFF. This sequence joins TRBV7-9 and TRBJ2-1; TRBD2 agrees at 9 bases. The length of the CDR3 is 16 residues. V lost 2 bases and J lost 7; bases outside the gene matches: 9. CDR1 is SEHNR and CDR2 is FQNEAQ in the germline V gene (reference sequence).

The chain recombines TRBV5-1 with TRBJ1-2; TRBD1 matches 8 bases. Germline V CDR1 and CDR2: SGHRS, YFSETQ. V shed 4 bases, J shed 6 bases, and the junction held 8 bases outside the gene matches. CDR3 length: 14 residues. CDR3: CASSQTTGVDGYTF. The CDR3 bases are TGCGCCAGCAGCCAGACGACAGGGGTTGATGGCTACACCTTC.

This clone was seen a single time. The rearrangement uses TRBV2 and TRBJ2-5; 10 bases align to TRBD2. The CDR3 is made up of 13 amino acids. Germline trimming cut 4 bases from V and 4 bases from J; bases unmatched to any gene: 0. Germline CDR1 is SNHLY and CDR2 is FYNNEI. The CDR3 sequence is CASSGLAGETQYF. The CDR3 DNA reads as TGTGCCAGCAGTGGACTAGCGGGAGAGACCCAGTACTTC.

The chain's CDR3 is CAWSGITDTQYF. CDR3 sequence (DNA): TGTGCCTGGAGCGGCATTACAGATACGCAGTATTTT. The chain carries TRBV30 and TRBJ2-3; no definite D call. Germline CDR1 is GTSNPN and CDR2 is SVGIG (reference sequence). The CDR3 is 12 amino acids. V dropped 3 bases and J dropped 3 bases, with 7 bases sitting between them.

A note on this clone: Different DNA sequences within this sample yield the same CDR3. The chain couples TRBV5-4 to TRBJ2-3; 13 nucleotides align to TRBD2. The CDR3 has 16 amino acids. Trimming removed 4 bases from V and 0 bases from J; junction bases left unmatched: 2. Germline V CDR1 and CDR2: SGHNT, YYREEE (reference sequence). CDR3 region: CASSLGLAGSTDTQYF. The CDR3 DNA follows: TGTGCCAGCAGCCTGGGACTAGCGGGGAGCACAGATACGCAGTATTTT.

This clone came up a few times. V usage is TRBV2 and J usage is TRBJ2-3; no definite D call. CDR3 length equals 11 residues. V was pared by 8 bases and J by 2 bases, with 5 bases between. Germline V gene sequence: CDR1 SNHLY, CDR2 FYNNEI. CDR3 sequence: CASQYTDTQYF. The CDR3 coding sequence is TGTGCCAGCCAGTACACAGATACGCAGTATTTT. Combining the CDR3 with reference TRBV2 and TRBJ2-3 gives the whole variable domain EPEVTQTPSHQVTQMGQEVILRCVPISNHLYFYWYRQILGQKVEFLVSFYNNEISEKSEIFDDQFSVERPDGSNFTLKIRSTKLEDSAMYFCASQYTDTQYFGPGTRLTVL.

The V gene is TRBV6-2 or TRBV6-3, the J gene TRBJ1-2; D is unclear. Looked up from germline, CDR1 is MNHEY and CDR2 is SVGEGT. V gave up 0 bases and J gave up 8 bases, with 16 bases separating them. The CDR3 extends over 15 amino acids. This chain's CDR3 is CASSYSPAALYGYTF. The CDR3 coding sequence is TGTGCCAGCAGTTACTCCCCGGCAGCTCTCTACGGCTACACCTTC.

This clone has just one count. The chain carries TRBV18 and TRBJ2-5; 8 bases are a match to TRBD2. The CDR3 loop spans 13 amino acids. Trimming took 6 bases from V and 4 from J; bases not matched to a gene: 4. Germline CDR1 KGHSH, CDR2 LQKENI. CDR3: CASSVGLVETQYF. CDR3 bases: TGTGCCAGCTCCGTGGGACTAGTAGAGACCCAGTACTTC.

This clone has only a few counts. The chain uses TRBV6-1 and TRBJ1-4; 7 bases agree with TRBD1. J was trimmed by 7 bases and V by 2 bases; bases with no gene match: 4. Looked up from germline, CDR1 is MNHNS and CDR2 is SASEGT. The CDR3 is 14 amino acids. CDR3 in amino acids: CASSELRGSEKLFF. The DNA for the CDR3 is TGTGCCAGCAGTGAACTCAGGGGGTCTGAAAAACTGTTTTTT.

The sample holds a few counts of this clone. The gene calls are TRBV4-1 and TRBJ2-3; TRBD2 matches at 10 bases. Germline lookup yields CDR1 MGHRA and CDR2 YSYEKL. The CDR3 consists of 16 residues. The V segment lost 4 bases and the J segment 0 bases; nucleotides outside the gene matches: 4. The CDR3 DNA sequence: TGCGCCAGCAGCCGCCCGACTAGCGGGAGCACAGATACGCAGTATTTT. Protein: CASSRPTSGSTDTQYF.

The chain carries TRBV27 and TRBJ1-1; D remains ambiguous. Germline V lookup: CDR1 MNHEY, CDR2 SMNVEV (reference sequence). The CDR3 has 14 residues. Between the trimmed V and J ends, which lost 8 bases and 0 bases, there was a span of 13 bases. The CDR3 is CASARTEMNTEAFF. The CDR3 nucleotides are TGTGCCAGCGCCCGGACTGAGATGAACACTGAAGCTTTCTTT.